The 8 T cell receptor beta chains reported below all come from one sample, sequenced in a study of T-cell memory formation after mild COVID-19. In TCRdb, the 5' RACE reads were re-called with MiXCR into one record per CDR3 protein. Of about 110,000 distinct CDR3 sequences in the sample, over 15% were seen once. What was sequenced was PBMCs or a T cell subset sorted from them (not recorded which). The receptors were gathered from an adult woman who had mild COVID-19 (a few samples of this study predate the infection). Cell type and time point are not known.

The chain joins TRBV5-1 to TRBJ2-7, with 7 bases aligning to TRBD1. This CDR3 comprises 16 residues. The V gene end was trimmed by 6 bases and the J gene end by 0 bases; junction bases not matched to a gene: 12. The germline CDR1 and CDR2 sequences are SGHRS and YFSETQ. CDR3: CASTSSLGDSSYEQYF. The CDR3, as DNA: TGCGCCAGCACCTCCTCCCTAGGGGACAGCTCCTACGAGCAGTACTTC. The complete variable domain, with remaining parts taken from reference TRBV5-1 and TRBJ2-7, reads KAGVTQTPRYLIKTRGQQVTLSCSPISGHRSVSWYQQTPGQGLQFLFEYFSETQRNKGNFPGRFSGRQFSNSRSEMNVSTLELGDSALYLCASTSSLGDSSYEQYFGPGTRLTVT.

In DNA, the CDR3 is TGTGCCAGCAGTTACGGAGACGGCGAGCAGTACTTC. Protein: CASSYGDGEQYF. The chain has TRBV6-5 and TRBJ2-7; D is ambiguous. In germline, CDR1 is MNHEY, CDR2 SVGAGI. The CDR3 is 12 residues long. V was cut by 2 bases and J by 6 bases, with 8 bases left in between.

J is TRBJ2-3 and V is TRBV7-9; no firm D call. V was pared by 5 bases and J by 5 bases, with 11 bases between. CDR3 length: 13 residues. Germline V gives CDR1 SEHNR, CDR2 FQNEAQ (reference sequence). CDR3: CASSGKEGDTQYF. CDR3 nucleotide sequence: TGTGCCAGCAGCGGGAAGGAAGGAGATACGCAGTATTTT.

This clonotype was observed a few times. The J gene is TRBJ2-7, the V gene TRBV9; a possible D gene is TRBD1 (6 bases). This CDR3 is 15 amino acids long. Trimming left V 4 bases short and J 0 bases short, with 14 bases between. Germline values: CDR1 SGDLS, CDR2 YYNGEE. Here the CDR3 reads CASSPGGQNSYEQYF. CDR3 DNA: TGTGCCAGCAGCCCTGGGGGACAAAACTCCTACGAGCAGTACTTC.

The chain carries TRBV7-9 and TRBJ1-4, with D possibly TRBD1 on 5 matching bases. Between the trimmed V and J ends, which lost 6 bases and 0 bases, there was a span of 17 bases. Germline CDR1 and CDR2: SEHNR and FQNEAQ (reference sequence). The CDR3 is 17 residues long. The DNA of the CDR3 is TGTGCCAGCAGGGGACCCTTCATGGGGACAACTAATGAAAAACTGTTTTTT. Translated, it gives CASRGPFMGTTNEKLFF.

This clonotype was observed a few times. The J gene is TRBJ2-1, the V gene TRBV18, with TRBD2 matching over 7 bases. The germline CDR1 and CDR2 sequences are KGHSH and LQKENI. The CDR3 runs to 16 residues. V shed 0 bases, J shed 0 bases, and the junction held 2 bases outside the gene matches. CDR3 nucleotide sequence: TGTGCCAGCTCACCACCGCGGGGGAACTCCTACAATGAGCAGTTCTTC. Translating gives CASSPPRGNSYNEQFF. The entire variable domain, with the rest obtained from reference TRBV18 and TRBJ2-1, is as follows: NAGVMQNPRHLVRRRGQEARLRCSPMKGHSHVYWYRQLPEEGLKFMVYLQKENIIDESGMPKERFSAEFPKEGPSILRIQQVVRGDSAAYFCASSPPRGNSYNEQFFGPGTRLTVL.

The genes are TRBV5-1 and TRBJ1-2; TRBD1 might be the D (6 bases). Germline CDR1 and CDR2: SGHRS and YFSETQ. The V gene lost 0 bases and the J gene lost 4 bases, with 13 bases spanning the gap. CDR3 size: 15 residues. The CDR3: CASSLEDSRAYGYTF. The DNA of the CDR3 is TGCGCCAGCAGCTTGGAGGACAGCCGGGCCTATGGCTACACCTTC.

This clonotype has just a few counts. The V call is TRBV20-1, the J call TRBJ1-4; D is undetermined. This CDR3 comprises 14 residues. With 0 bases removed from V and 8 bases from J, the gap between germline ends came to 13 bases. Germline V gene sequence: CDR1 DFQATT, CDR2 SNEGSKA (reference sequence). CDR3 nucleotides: TGCAGTGCTAGAGAGCATAGGGCCGGGGAAAAACTGTTTTTT. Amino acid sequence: CSAREHRAGEKLFF.